Listed below are T cell receptor beta chains from one sample, sequenced in a study of T cells in Graves' hyperthyroidism and ophthalmopathy. TCRdb used MiXCR to reprocess the multiplex PCR reads, holding one entry per CDR3 protein. The sample has about 420,000 distinct CDR3 sequences; about a sixth are singletons. Sequencing was carried out using blood. These receptor sequences come from a woman between 18 and 29 years old with Graves' hyperthyroidism. Each CDR3 is given with its conserved first and last residue. Each record gives: J gene, V gene, clone size, D gene, CDR3 protein, CDR3 DNA. The D gene is left open where the match is weak. Not every row has a clone size; where given, it reads once, few, many or a size class.

j_call: TRBJ1-5
v_call: TRBV2
clone_size: many
d_call: TRBD1
cdr3_aa: CASGPGDRGNQPQHF
cdr3_nt: TGTGCCAGCGGCCCGGGGGACAGGGGCAATCAGCCCCAGCATTTT

j_call: TRBJ1-2
v_call: TRBV20-1
clone_size: few
d_call: TRBD1
cdr3_aa: CSAGGQAIFYGYTF
cdr3_nt: TGCAGTGCTGGAGGACAGGCTATTTTCTATGGCTACACCTTC

j_call: TRBJ1-2
v_call: TRBV12-3/TRBV12-4
clone_size: many
d_call: -
cdr3_aa: CASSWGRENYGYTF
cdr3_nt: TGTGCCAGCAGTTGGGGCAGGGAGAACTATGGCTACACCTTC

j_call: TRBJ2-1
v_call: TRBV6-2/TRBV6-3
clone_size: few
d_call: -
cdr3_aa: CASGGARGMSIAGPPAYNEQFF
cdr3_nt: TGTGCCAGCGGGGGCGCGAGGGGTATGAGCATAGCGGGCCCCCCGGCCTACAATGAGCAGTTCTTC

j_call: TRBJ2-5
v_call: TRBV5-5
clone_size: many
d_call: -
cdr3_aa: CASSRGDGGIETQYF
cdr3_nt: TGTGCCAGCAGCCGAGGGGACGGGGGTATAGAGACCCAGTACTTC

j_call: TRBJ2-7
v_call: TRBV7-2
clone_size: few
d_call: TRBD1
cdr3_aa: CASSPLIGTGGLGEQYF
cdr3_nt: TGTGCCAGCAGCCCTCTAATAGGGACAGGGGGATTAGGGGAGCAGTACTTC

j_call: TRBJ1-4
v_call: TRBV5-1
clone_size: few
d_call: -
cdr3_aa: CASTPQGTTNEKLFF
cdr3_nt: TGCGCCAGCACTCCGCAGGGCACAACTAATGAAAAACTGTTTTTT

j_call: TRBJ2-3
v_call: TRBV20-1
clone_size: many
d_call: -
cdr3_aa: CSVPTESTDTQYF
cdr3_nt: TGCAGTGTCCCGACAGAAAGCACAGATACGCAGTATTTT

j_call: TRBJ2-1
v_call: TRBV11-2
clone_size: many
d_call: -
cdr3_aa: CASSLDRSVGNEQFF
cdr3_nt: TGTGCCAGCAGCTTAGATCGATCGGTGGGGAATGAGCAGTTCTTC

j_call: TRBJ1-2
v_call: TRBV12-3/TRBV12-4
clone_size: many
d_call: -
cdr3_aa: CASSFGRRDGYTF
cdr3_nt: TGTGCCAGCAGTTTTGGACGACGGGACGGCTACACCTTC

j_call: TRBJ1-1
v_call: TRBV5-1
clone_size: many
d_call: -
cdr3_aa: CASSLGRITEAFF
cdr3_nt: TGCGCCAGCAGCTTGGGACGAATCACTGAAGCTTTCTTT

j_call: TRBJ1-1
v_call: TRBV19
clone_size: many
d_call: TRBD1
cdr3_aa: CASSTNYRGTEAFF
cdr3_nt: TGTGCCAGTAGTACCAACTACAGGGGCACTGAAGCTTTCTTT

j_call: TRBJ1-1
v_call: TRBV29-1
clone_size: many
d_call: TRBD1
cdr3_aa: CSGTGENTEAFF
cdr3_nt: TGCAGCGGAACAGGGGAGAACACTGAAGCTTTCTTT

j_call: TRBJ2-4
v_call: TRBV12-3/TRBV12-4
clone_size: -
d_call: -
cdr3_aa: CASSPGTRFLAKNIQYF
cdr3_nt: TGTGCCAGCAGTCCCGGAACCCGTTTCCTAGCCAAAAACATTCAGTACTTC

j_call: TRBJ1-4
v_call: TRBV15
clone_size: many
d_call: -
cdr3_aa: CATSRDESGYGKEKLFF
cdr3_nt: TGTGCCACCAGCAGAGATGAAAGCGGCTATGGGAAAGAAAAACTGTTTTTT

j_call: TRBJ2-7
v_call: TRBV11-2
clone_size: many
d_call: -
cdr3_aa: CASSLTQGVNEQYF
cdr3_nt: TGTGCCAGCAGCTTAACACAGGGAGTCAACGAGCAGTACTTC

j_call: TRBJ1-1
v_call: TRBV18
clone_size: many
d_call: -
cdr3_aa: CASSGTATGTEAFF
cdr3_nt: TGTGCCAGCTCAGGGACTGCGACGGGCACTGAAGCTTTCTTT

j_call: TRBJ2-2
v_call: TRBV14
clone_size: -
d_call: -
cdr3_aa: CASSQQGVGELFF
cdr3_nt: TGTGCCAGCAGCCAACAAGGGGTCGGGGAGCTGTTTTTT

j_call: TRBJ1-4
v_call: TRBV7-2
clone_size: -
d_call: -
cdr3_aa: CASSHWGEKLFF
cdr3_nt: TGTGCCAGCAGCCATTGGGGGGAAAAACTGTTTTTT

j_call: TRBJ2-3
v_call: TRBV6-1
clone_size: few
d_call: TRBD2
cdr3_aa: CASGKRLAVDTQYF
cdr3_nt: TGTGCCAGCGGAAAGAGACTAGCGGTAGATACGCAGTATTTT

j_call: TRBJ1-1
v_call: TRBV20-1
clone_size: few
d_call: -
cdr3_aa: CSATLGGSSIEAFF
cdr3_nt: TGCAGTGCTACTTTGGGAGGTTCTTCTATTGAAGCTTTCTTT

j_call: TRBJ1-6
v_call: TRBV6-5
clone_size: -
d_call: TRBD1
cdr3_aa: CASSYSSQGGGSPLHF
cdr3_nt: TGTGCCAGCAGTTACTCTTCCCAGGGGGGAGGTTCACCCCTCCACTTT

j_call: TRBJ1-1
v_call: TRBV4-1
clone_size: few
d_call: -
cdr3_aa: CASSQGGARRFNTEAFF
cdr3_nt: TGCGCCAGCAGCCAAGGCGGGGCGCGAAGGTTCAACACTGAAGCTTTCTTT

j_call: TRBJ1-5
v_call: TRBV27
clone_size: many
d_call: -
cdr3_aa: CASSWTLYQPQHF
cdr3_nt: TGTGCCAGCAGTTGGACACTTTATCAGCCCCAGCATTTT

j_call: TRBJ2-7
v_call: TRBV28
clone_size: many
d_call: -
cdr3_aa: CASSIPGPMDEQYF
cdr3_nt: TGTGCCAGCAGTATCCCGGGACCGATGGACGAGCAGTACTTC

j_call: TRBJ2-5
v_call: TRBV2
clone_size: many
d_call: -
cdr3_aa: CASSPRPGWAAETQYF
cdr3_nt: TGTGCCAGCAGCCCCCGCCCCGGGTGGGCGGCAGAGACCCAGTACTTC

j_call: TRBJ2-3
v_call: TRBV7-7
clone_size: once
d_call: -
cdr3_aa: CASSLLPGEADTQYF
cdr3_nt: TGTGCTAGCAGCTTGTTACCTGGGGAGGCAGATACGCAGTATTTT

j_call: TRBJ1-1
v_call: TRBV18
clone_size: many
d_call: -
cdr3_aa: CASSPLRSMNTEAFF
cdr3_nt: TGTGCCAGCTCACCACTTCGGAGCATGAACACTGAAGCTTTCTTT

j_call: TRBJ2-1
v_call: TRBV5-1
clone_size: few
d_call: TRBD2
cdr3_aa: CASSAGPGLAVYNEQFF
cdr3_nt: TGCGCCAGCAGCGCCGGCCCGGGACTAGCGGTTTACAATGAGCAGTTCTTC

j_call: TRBJ2-1
v_call: TRBV2
clone_size: many
d_call: -
cdr3_aa: CASTPYAYNEQFF
cdr3_nt: TGTGCCAGCACGCCTTACGCCTACAATGAGCAGTTCTTC